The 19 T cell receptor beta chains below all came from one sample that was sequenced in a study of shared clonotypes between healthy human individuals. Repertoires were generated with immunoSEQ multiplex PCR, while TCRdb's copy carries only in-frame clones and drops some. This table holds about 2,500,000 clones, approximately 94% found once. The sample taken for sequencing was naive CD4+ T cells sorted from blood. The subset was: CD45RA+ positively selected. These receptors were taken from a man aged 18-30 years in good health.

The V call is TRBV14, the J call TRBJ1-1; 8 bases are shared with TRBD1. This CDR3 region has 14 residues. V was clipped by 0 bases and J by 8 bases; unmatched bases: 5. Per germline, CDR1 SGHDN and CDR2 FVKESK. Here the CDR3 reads CASSQDRRGQEAFF. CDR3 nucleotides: TGTGCCAGCAGCCAAGATCGCAGGGGGCAGGAAGCTTTCTTT.

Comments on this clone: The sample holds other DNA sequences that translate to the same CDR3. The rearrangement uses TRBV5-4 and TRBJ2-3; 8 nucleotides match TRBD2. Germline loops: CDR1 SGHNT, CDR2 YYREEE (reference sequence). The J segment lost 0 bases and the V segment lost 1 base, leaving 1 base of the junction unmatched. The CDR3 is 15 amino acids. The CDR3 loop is CASSLTSGSTDTQYF. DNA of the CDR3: TGTGCCAGCAGCTTGACTAGCGGAAGCACAGATACGCAGTATTTT.

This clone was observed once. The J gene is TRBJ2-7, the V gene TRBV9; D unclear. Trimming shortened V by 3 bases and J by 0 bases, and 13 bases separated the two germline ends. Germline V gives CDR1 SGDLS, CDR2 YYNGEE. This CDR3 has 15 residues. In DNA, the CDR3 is TGTGCCAGCAGCGCTCGGTCAGAAAGCTCCTACGAGCAGTACTTC. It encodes CASSARSESSYEQYF.

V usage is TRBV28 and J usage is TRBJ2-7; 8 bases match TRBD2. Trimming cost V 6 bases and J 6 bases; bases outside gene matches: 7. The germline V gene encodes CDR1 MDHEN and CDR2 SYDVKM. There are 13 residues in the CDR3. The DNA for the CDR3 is TGTGCCAGCAGCCGCCCCGGGAGGGGCGAGCAGTACTTC. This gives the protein CASSRPGRGEQYF.

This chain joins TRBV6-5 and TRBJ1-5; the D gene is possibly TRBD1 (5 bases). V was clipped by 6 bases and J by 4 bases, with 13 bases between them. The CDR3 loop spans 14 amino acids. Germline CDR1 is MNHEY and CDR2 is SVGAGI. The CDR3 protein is CASRPDSLNQPQHF. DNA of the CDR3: TGTGCCAGCAGGCCTGACAGCCTTAATCAGCCCCAGCATTTT.

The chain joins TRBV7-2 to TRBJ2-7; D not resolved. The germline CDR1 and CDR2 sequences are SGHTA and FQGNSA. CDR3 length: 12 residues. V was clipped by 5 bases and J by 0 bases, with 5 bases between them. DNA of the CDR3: TGTGCCAGCAGCCCCCACTCCTACGAGCAGTACTTC. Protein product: CASSPHSYEQYF.

Here the CDR3 reads CASSQYPTGGFGEQYF. The DNA of the CDR3 is TGCGCCAGCAGCCAATATCCCACGGGAGGTTTCGGTGAGCAGTACTTC. This rearrangement joins TRBV4-3 to TRBJ2-7; 7 bases line up with TRBD2. This CDR3 is 16 amino acids long. The V gene end was trimmed by 2 bases and the J gene end by 7 bases; junction bases not matched to a gene: 14. In germline, CDR1 is LGHNA, CDR2 YSLEER.

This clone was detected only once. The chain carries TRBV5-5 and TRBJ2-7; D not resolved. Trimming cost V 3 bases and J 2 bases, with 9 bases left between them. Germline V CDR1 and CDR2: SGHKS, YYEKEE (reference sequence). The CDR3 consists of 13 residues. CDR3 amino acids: CASSWTDTYEQYF. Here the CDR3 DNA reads TGTGCCAGCAGCTGGACGGATACCTACGAGCAGTACTTC.

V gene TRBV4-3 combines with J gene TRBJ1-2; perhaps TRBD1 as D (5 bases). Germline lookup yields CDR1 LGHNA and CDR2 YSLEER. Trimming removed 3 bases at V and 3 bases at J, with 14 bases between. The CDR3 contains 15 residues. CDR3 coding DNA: TGCGCCAGCAGCCACGTCGTTGAAGGGGACTATGGCTACACCTTC. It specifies CASSHVVEGDYGYTF.

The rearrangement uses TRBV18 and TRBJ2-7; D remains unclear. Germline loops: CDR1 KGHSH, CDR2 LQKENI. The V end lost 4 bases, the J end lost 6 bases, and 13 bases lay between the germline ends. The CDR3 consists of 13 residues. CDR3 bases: TGTGCCAGCTCACGTGGCCGAGGATTCGAGCAGTACTTC. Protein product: CASSRGRGFEQYF.

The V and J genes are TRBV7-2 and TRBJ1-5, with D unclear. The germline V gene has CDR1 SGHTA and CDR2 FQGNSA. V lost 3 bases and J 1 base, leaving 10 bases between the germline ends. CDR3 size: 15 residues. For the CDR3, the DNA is TGTGCCAGCAGCTTGATCCCGGGGAGCAATCAGCCCCAGCATTTT. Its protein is CASSLIPGSNQPQHF.

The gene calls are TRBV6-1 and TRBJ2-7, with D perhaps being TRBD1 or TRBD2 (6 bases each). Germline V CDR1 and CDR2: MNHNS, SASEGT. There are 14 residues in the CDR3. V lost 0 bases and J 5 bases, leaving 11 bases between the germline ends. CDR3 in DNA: TGTGCCAGCAGTGAAGCGTGGGGGGCGGACGAGCAGTACTTC. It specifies CASSEAWGADEQYF.

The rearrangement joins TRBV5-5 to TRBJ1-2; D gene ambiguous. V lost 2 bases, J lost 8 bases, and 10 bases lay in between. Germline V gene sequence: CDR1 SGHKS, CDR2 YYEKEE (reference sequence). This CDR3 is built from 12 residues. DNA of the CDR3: TGTGCCAGCAGCTTTTCAAACTTGGGCTACACCTTC. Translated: CASSFSNLGYTF. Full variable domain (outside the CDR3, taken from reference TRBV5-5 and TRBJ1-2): DAGVTQSPTHLIKTRGQQVTLRCSPISGHKSVSWYQQVLGQGPQFIFQYYEKEERGRGNFPDRFSARQFPNYSSELNVNALLLGDSALYLCASSFSNLGYTFGSGTRLTVV.

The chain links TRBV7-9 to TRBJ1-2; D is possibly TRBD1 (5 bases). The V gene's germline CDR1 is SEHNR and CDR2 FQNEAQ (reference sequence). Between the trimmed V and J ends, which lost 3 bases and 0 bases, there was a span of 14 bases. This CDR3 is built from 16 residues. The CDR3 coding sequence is TGTGCCAGCAGCTTCGGCCAAGGGGAAACTAACTATGGCTACACCTTC. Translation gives CASSFGQGETNYGYTF.

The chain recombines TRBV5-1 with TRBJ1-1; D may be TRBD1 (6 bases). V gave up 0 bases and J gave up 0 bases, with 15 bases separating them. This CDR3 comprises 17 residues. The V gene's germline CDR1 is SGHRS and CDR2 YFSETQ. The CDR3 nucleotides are TGCGCCAGCAGCTTGGATACGTGGCAGGGGATGAACACTGAAGCTTTCTTT. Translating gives CASSLDTWQGMNTEAFF.

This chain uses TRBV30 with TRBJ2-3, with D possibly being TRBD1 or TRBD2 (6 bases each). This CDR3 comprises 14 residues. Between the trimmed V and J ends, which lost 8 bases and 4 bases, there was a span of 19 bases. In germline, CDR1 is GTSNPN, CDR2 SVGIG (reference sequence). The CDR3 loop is CARGLRGIADTQYF. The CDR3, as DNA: TGTGCCCGGGGGCTCCGGGGTATCGCAGATACGCAGTATTTT.

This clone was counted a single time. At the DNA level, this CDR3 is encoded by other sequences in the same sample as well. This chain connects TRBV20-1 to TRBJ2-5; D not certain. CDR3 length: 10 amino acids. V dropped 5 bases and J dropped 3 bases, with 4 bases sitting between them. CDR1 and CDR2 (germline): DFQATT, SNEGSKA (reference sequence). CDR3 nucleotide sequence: TGCAGTGCTCTAGAAGAGACCCAGTACTTC. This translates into CSALEETQYF.

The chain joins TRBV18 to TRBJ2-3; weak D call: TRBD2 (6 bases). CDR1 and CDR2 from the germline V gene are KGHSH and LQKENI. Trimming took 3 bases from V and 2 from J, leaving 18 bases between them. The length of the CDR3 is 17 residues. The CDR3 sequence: CASSPWAGTRDTDTQYF. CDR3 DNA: TGTGCCAGCTCACCTTGGGCGGGAACCAGGGACACAGATACGCAGTATTTT.

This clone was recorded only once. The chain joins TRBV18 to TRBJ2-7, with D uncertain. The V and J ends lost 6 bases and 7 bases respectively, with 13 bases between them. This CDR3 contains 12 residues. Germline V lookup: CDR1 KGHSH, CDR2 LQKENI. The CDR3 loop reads CASSLVQVEQYF. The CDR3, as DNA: TGTGCCAGCTCCCTCGTCCAGGTGGAGCAGTACTTC. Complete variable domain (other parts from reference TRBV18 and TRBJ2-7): NAGVMQNPRHLVRRRGQEARLRCSPMKGHSHVYWYRQLPEEGLKFMVYLQKENIIDESGMPKERFSAEFPKEGPSILRIQQVVRGDSAAYFCASSLVQVEQYFGPGTRLTVT.